Below are 17 T cell receptor beta chains sequenced from a single sample in a study of T-cell reconstitution after alpha-beta-depleted transplantation in children. Unique molecular identifiers were incorporated into the prepared TCRbeta library. TCRdb recomputed calls from the PCR reads with MiXCR, one row per CDR3 protein. The sample records 900,000 or so distinct CDR3 sequences, roughly 15% being singletons. Sequencing used PBMCs, mostly from graft donor cells, obtained 360 days after TCRalphabeta/CD19-depleted stem cell transplant. Receptors were obtained from a male patient aged 10 to 17 who had a stem cell transplant for acute lymphoblastic leukemia, so the T cells may come from the graft donor.

This clonotype turned up a few times. This CDR3 reads CASSLTSRRYEQYF. The CDR3 DNA reads as TGTGCCAGCAGTTTAACTAGCAGACGCTACGAGCAGTACTTC. V gene TRBV27 combines with J gene TRBJ2-7; possibly TRBD2 for D (6 bases). This CDR3 region has 14 residues. From germline, CDR1 is MNHEY and CDR2 SMNVEV (reference sequence). Trimming left V 2 bases short and J 3 bases short, with 11 bases between.

In this sample, this clonotype turned up a few times. This chain links TRBV18 with TRBJ2-4; 7 bases line up with TRBD1. Trimming took 6 bases from V and 2 from J; bases not matched to a gene: 4. The CDR3 consists of 14 residues. Germline CDR1 KGHSH, CDR2 LQKENI. CDR3 sequence reads: CASSPGGTKNIQYF. CDR3 sequence (DNA): TGTGCCAGCTCCCCAGGGGGTACCAAAAACATTCAGTACTTC.

The V gene is TRBV27, the J gene TRBJ2-1; unclear D gene. Germline assignment: CDR1 MNHEY and CDR2 SMNVEV (reference sequence). CDR3 length: 16 amino acids. Deletions cut 1 base from V and 1 base from J, with 11 bases between. The CDR3, as DNA: TGTGCCAGCAGTTTATGGCCTGCCCGATCCTACAATGAGCAGTTCTTC. Residues: CASSLWPARSYNEQFF.

The chain has TRBV7-9 and TRBJ2-1, with D perhaps TRBD1 (6 bases). The CDR3 length is 13 residues. Germline V CDR1 and CDR2: SEHNR, FQNEAQ (reference sequence). V was pared by 4 bases and J by 4 bases, with 8 bases between. This CDR3 is CASSSGQYNEQFF. CDR3 nucleotide sequence: TGTGCCAGCAGCTCCGGACAGTACAATGAGCAGTTCTTC.

This clonotype was seen a handful of times. The DNA of the CDR3 is TGCGCCAGCAGCTTAACTAGCGGAGAAGGGACCCAGTACTTC. Residues: CASSLTSGEGTQYF. V gene TRBV5-1 combines with J gene TRBJ2-5; TRBD2 matches at 8 bases. Germline loops: CDR1 SGHRS, CDR2 YFSETQ. V shed 2 bases and J 7 bases; nucleotides not matched to a gene: 7. CDR3 size: 14 residues.

This rearrangement joins TRBV5-1 to TRBJ2-6; 9 nucleotides align to TRBD1. Germline CDR1 reads SGHRS; CDR2 reads YFSETQ. J lost 3 bases, V lost 3 bases, and 7 bases had no gene match. The CDR3 length is 17 residues. The CDR3 protein is CASSWDREVYGANVLTF. DNA for the CDR3: TGCGCCAGCAGCTGGGACAGGGAGGTGTATGGGGCCAACGTCCTGACTTTC.

V gene TRBV6-1 combines with J gene TRBJ1-1, with 9 bases matching TRBD1. V gave up 5 bases and J gave up 4 bases; unmatched junction bases: 5. Germline V CDR1 and CDR2: MNHNS, SASEGT. The CDR3 loop spans 14 amino acids. The CDR3 loop is CASSRRTGVTEAFF. The CDR3, as DNA: TGTGCCAGCAGTCGGCGGACAGGGGTCACTGAAGCTTTCTTT.

This clonotype was counted a few times. The CDR3 loop reads CASIQWGEQFF. As DNA, the CDR3 is TGCGCCAGCATACAGTGGGGTGAGCAGTTCTTC. This chain links TRBV5-1 with TRBJ2-1; D is unclear. Germline CDR1 reads SGHRS; CDR2 reads YFSETQ. The CDR3 has 11 amino acids. V lost 6 bases and J 9 bases, leaving 10 bases between the germline ends.

This clonotype was found a few times. The gene calls are TRBV12-3 or TRBV12-4 and TRBJ2-1, with 10 nucleotides matching TRBD1. The CDR3 extends over 13 amino acids. Unmatched junction bases numbered 4, after V lost 7 bases and J lost 7 bases. The CDR3 DNA reads as TGTGCCAGCAACCCGGGACAGGGGAATGAGCAGTTCTTC. This gives the protein CASNPGQGNEQFF.

This clonotype was found a few times. The chain recombines TRBV12-3 or TRBV12-4 with TRBJ2-7; no reliable D call. With 7 bases removed from V and 7 bases from J, the gap between germline ends came to 17 bases. This CDR3 has 13 residues. CDR3 coding DNA: TGTGCCAGCACCATTAGAAGGTTGGGGGAGCAGTACTTC. It encodes CASTIRRLGEQYF.

The genes are TRBV11-2 and TRBJ2-3; 7 nucleotides match TRBD1. Germline-derived CDR1 and CDR2 are SGHAT and FQNNGV. The V and J ends lost 4 bases and 4 bases, in that order; junction bases with no gene match: 11. This CDR3 is 16 amino acids long. The CDR3 spells CASSSLPDRFPDTQYF. CDR3 DNA: TGTGCCAGCAGCTCCCTCCCGGACAGGTTCCCAGATACGCAGTATTTT. Based on the CDR3 plus reference TRBV11-2 and TRBJ2-3, the full variable domain is EAGVAQSPRYKIIEKRQSVAFWCNPISGHATLYWYQQILGQGPKLLIQFQNNGVVDDSQLPKDRFSAERLKGVDSTLKIQPAKLEDSAVYLCASSSLPDRFPDTQYFGPGTRLTVL.

Many counts were recorded for this clonotype. The V call is TRBV15, the J call TRBJ2-1; weak D call: TRBD2 (6 bases). Germline V gives CDR1 LNHNV, CDR2 YYDKDF (reference sequence). This CDR3 spans 14 amino acids. V shed 3 bases and J shed 3 bases, with 9 bases lying between them. Here the CDR3 reads CATSRTRGYNEQFF. CDR3 nucleotide sequence: TGTGCCACCAGCAGGACTAGGGGCTACAATGAGCAGTTCTTC.

V is TRBV12-3 or TRBV12-4 and J is TRBJ1-5; TRBD1 is a possible D gene (6 bases). The CDR3 loop spans 15 amino acids. V lost 6 bases, J lost 1 base, and 13 bases lay in between. This CDR3 is CASRQGQPSNQPQHF. CDR3 in DNA: TGTGCCAGCAGACAAGGACAGCCAAGCAATCAGCCCCAGCATTTT.

The chain uses TRBV7-2 and TRBJ2-5; a possible D gene is TRBD2 (6 bases). The CDR3 runs to 15 residues. Germline CDR1 reads SGHTA; CDR2 reads FQGNSA. The ends were cut back, 2 bases at V and 2 bases at J, with 12 bases in the middle. The CDR3 nucleotides are TGTGCCAGCAGCTTAACGTGGCTAGCGCAAGAGACCCAGTACTTC. Translating it yields CASSLTWLAQETQYF.

The chain has TRBV15 and TRBJ1-2, with 9 bases fitting TRBD1. This CDR3 is built from 15 residues. Germline CDR1 reads LNHNV; CDR2 reads YYDKDF (reference sequence). The V segment lost 7 bases and the J segment 5 bases; nucleotides outside the gene matches: 11. Here the CDR3 DNA reads TGTGCCACCAAAGCCGGGACAGGGAAAGGGTATGGCTACACCTTC. It yields the protein CATKAGTGKGYGYTF. The full variable domain, rest sourced from reference TRBV15 and TRBJ1-2, is DAMVIQNPRYQVTQFGKPVTLSCSQTLNHNVMYWYQQKSSQAPKLLFHYYDKDFNNEADTPDNFQSRRPNTSFCFLDIRSPGLGDTAMYLCATKAGTGKGYGYTFGSGTRLTVV.

This clonotype was counted between two and nine times. The chain has TRBV12-3 or TRBV12-4 and TRBJ2-1; D is unclear. Trimming took 2 bases from V and 6 from J, leaving 11 bases between them. The CDR3 totals 14 residues. The CDR3 nucleotides read TGTGCCAGCAGTTTATTTACCAGAACCAATGAGCAGTTCTTC. Translating it yields CASSLFTRTNEQFF.

The chain carries TRBV10-3 and TRBJ1-1; D is perhaps TRBD1 (5 bases). V shed 6 bases and J shed 0 bases, with 14 bases lying between them. The CDR3 sequence is 15 residues long. Germline assignment: CDR1 ENHRY and CDR2 SYGVKD. CDR3 sequence (DNA): TGTGCCATCAGAGACAGCCCCCCAATGAACACTGAAGCTTTCTTT. The encoded protein is CAIRDSPPMNTEAFF.